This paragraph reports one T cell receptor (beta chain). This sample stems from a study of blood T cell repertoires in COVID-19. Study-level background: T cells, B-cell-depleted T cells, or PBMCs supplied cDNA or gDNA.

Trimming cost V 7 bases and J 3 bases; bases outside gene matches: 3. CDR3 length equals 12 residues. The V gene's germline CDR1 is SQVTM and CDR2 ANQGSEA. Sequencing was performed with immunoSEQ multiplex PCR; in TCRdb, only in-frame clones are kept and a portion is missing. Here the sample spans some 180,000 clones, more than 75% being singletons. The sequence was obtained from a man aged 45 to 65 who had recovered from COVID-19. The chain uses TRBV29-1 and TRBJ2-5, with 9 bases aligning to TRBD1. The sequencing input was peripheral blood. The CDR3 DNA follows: TGCAGCGCAAGGACAGGGGAAGAGACCCAGTACTTC. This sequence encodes CSARTGEETQYF.